This T cell receptor beta chain was found in a study of cytomegalovirus exposure and HLA in healthy donors. The table came from immunoSEQ multiplex PCR; TCRdb's copy has only in-frame clones and leaves some out. The sample consists of over 150,000 clones, 89% of them appearing once. Sequencing input: PBMCs. The sequence was collected from a man aged 18 to 29 in good health and CMV-seropositive.

In DNA form, the CDR3 reads TGCGCCAGCAGTGAGGGGGCAAGAAATGAAAAACTGTTTTTT. Translation: CASSEGARNEKLFF. The V call is TRBV10-1, the J call TRBJ1-4, with D possibly matching TRBD1 (5 bases). Trimming pared 2 bases from V and 5 bases from J, leaving 9 bases between. Germline lookup yields CDR1 WNHNN and CDR2 SYGVQD (reference sequence). The CDR3 runs to 14 residues.